The subject of this entry is one T cell receptor (beta chain). The repertoire was sequenced with immunoSEQ multiplex PCR; TCRdb's copy has only in-frame clones and lacks some. The data hold approximately 70,000 clones, with roughly 80% observed a single time. The entry originates in a study of blood T cell repertoires in COVID-19. Study-wide background: The United States, Italy and Spain were the sources of the acute and convalescent COVID-19 samples.

The sequencing input was peripheral blood. The TCR originated in a woman older than 75 with acute or convalescent COVID-19.

CDR3 sequence (DNA): TGTGCCAGCAGCCTTACAGGGGGTCGGAGCAATCAGCCCCAGCATTTT. This gives the protein CASSLTGGRSNQPQHF. The V gene is TRBV5-4, the J gene TRBJ1-5; TRBD1 matches 8 bases. This CDR3 contains 16 residues. Germline trimming cut 4 bases from V and 1 base from J; bases unmatched to any gene: 7. Germline loops: CDR1 SGHNT, CDR2 YYREEE (reference sequence).